The clone carrying this T cell receptor (beta chain) showed up many times. Its antigen is undetermined. The entry originates in a study of early T cells in non-severe SARS-CoV-2 infection. Study-wide context: Alpha and beta chains were unpaired, from unsorted whole-blood bulk RNA. Study-level results: VDJdb-based annotation leaned toward anti-spike CD8 responses and missed private and CD4 specificities.

Germline V gene data show CDR1 as ENHRY and CDR2 as SYGVKD. The CDR3 covers 12 residues. Trimming left V 7 bases short and J 8 bases short, with 14 bases between. Molecules of cDNA were individually given unique molecular identifiers that were attached to them. MiXCR, applied by TCRdb to the 5' RACE reads, yields one record per CDR3 protein. The repertoire has 30,000 to 45,000 distinct CDR3 sequences, around 5.1% of them found once; the top ten carry 4.4%. Sample: whole blood, taken at baseline. V gene TRBV10-3 combines with J gene TRBJ1-2; D is ambiguous. The origin of this receptor is an adult who was a healthcare worker with PCR-confirmed SARS-CoV-2 infection or an uninfected control (not recorded which). In DNA form, the CDR3 reads TGTGCCATCACGGGCGGGTCTAAGGGCTACACCTTC. Its protein is CAITGGSKGYTF.